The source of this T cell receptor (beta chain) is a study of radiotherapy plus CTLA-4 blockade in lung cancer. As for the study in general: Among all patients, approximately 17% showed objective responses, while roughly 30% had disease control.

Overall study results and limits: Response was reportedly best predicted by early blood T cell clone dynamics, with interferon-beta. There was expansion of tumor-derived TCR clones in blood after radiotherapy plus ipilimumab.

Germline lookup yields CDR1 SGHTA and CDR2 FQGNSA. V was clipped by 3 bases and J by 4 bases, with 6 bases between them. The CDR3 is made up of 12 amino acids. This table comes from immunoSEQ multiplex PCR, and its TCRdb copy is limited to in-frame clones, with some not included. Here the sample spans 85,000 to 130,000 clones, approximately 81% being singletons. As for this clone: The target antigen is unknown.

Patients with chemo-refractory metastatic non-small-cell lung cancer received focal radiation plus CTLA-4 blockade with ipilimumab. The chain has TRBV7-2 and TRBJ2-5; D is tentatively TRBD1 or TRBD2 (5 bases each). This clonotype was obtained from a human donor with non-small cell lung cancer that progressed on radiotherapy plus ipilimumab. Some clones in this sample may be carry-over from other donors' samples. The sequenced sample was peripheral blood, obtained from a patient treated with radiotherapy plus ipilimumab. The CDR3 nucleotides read TGTGCCAGCAGCTTTGGGGGAGAGACCCAGTACTTC. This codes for CASSFGGETQYF.